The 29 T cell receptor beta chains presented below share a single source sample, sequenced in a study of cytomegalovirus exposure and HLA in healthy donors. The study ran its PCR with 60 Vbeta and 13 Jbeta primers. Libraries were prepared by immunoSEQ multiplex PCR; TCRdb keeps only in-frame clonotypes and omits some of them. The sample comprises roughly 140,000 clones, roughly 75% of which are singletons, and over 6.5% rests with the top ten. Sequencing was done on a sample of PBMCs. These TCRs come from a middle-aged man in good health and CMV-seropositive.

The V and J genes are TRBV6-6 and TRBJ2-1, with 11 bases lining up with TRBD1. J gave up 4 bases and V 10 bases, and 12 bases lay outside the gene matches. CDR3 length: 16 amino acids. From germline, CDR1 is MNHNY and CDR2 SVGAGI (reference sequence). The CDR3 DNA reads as TGTGCCACCCTAAGTCGGACAGGGGGCAAATACAATGAGCAGTTCTTC. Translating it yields CATLSRTGGKYNEQFF.

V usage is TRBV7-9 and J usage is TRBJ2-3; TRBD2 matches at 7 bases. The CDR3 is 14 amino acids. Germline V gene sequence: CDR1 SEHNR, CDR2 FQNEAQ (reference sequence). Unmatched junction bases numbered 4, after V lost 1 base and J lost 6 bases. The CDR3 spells CASSLEEAGDTQYF. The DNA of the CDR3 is TGTGCCAGCAGCTTAGAGGAAGCGGGGGATACGCAGTATTTT.

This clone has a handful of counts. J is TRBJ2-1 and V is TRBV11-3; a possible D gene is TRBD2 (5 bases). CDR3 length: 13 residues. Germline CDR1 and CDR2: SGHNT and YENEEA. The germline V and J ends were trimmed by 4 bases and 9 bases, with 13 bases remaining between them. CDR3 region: CASSSTTAGEQFF. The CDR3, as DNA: TGTGCCAGCAGCTCCACGACGGCGGGTGAGCAGTTCTTC.

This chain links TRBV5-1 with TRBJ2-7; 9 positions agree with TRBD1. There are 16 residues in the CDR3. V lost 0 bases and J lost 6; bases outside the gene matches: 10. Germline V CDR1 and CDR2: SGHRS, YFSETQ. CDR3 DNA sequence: TGCGCCAGCAGCTTGGATGGTAGGGGACAGGGCGGCGAGCAGTACTTC. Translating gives CASSLDGRGQGGEQYF.

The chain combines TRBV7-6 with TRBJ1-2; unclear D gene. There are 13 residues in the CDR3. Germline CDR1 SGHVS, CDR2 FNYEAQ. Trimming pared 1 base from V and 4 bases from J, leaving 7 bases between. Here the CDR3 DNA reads TGTGCCAGCAGCTTAGGTTATTTCTATGGCTACACCTTC. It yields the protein CASSLGYFYGYTF. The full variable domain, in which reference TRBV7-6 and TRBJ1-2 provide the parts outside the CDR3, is GAGVSQSPRYKVTKRGQDVALRCDPISGHVSLYWYRQALGQGPEFLTYFNYEAQQDKSGLPNDRFSAERPEGSISTLTIQRTEQRDSAMYRCASSLGYFYGYTFGSGTRLTVV.

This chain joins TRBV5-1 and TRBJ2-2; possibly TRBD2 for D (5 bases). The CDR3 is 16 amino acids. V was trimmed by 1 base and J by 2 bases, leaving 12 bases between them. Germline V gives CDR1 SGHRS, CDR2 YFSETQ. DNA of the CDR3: TGCGCCAGCAGCTTGAACGCTAGCCCTAACACCGGGGAGCTGTTTTTT. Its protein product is CASSLNASPNTGELFF. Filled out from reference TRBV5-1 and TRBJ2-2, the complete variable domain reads KAGVTQTPRYLIKTRGQQVTLSCSPISGHRSVSWYQQTPGQGLQFLFEYFSETQRNKGNFPGRFSGRQFSNSRSEMNVSTLELGDSALYLCASSLNASPNTGELFFGEGSRLTVL.

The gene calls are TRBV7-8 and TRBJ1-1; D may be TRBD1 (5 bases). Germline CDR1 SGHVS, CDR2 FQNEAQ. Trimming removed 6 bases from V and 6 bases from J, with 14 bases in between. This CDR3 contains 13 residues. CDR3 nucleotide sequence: TGTGCCAGCAGTTCCGGCCTCAGGGCTGAAGCTTTCTTT. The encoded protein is CASSSGLRAEAFF.

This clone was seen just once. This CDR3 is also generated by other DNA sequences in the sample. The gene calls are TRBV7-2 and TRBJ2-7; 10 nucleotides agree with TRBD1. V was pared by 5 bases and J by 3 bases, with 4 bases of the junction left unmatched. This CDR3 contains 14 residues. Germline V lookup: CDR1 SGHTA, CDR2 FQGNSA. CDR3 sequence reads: CASSLRDRGYEQYF. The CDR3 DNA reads TGTGCCAGCAGCCTACGGGACAGGGGCTACGAGCAGTACTTC.

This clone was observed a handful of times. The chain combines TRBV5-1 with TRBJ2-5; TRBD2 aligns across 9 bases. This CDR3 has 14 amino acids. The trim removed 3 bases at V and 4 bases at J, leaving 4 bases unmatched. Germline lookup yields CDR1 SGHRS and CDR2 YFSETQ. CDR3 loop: CASSSRTSVETQYF. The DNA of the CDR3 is TGCGCCAGCAGCTCCAGGACTAGCGTAGAGACCCAGTACTTC.

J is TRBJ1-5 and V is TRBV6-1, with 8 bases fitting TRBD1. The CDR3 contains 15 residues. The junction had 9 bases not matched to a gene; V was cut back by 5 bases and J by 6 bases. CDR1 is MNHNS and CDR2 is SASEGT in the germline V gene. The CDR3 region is CASSSDRDVSQPQHF. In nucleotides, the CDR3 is TGTGCCAGCAGTTCGGACAGGGATGTAAGTCAGCCCCAGCATTTT.

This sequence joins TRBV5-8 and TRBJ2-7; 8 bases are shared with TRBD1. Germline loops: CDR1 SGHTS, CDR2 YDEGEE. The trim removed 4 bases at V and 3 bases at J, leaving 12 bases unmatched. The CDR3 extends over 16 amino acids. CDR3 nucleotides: TGTGCCAGCAGCCGCGCAGGGGGCTCAAACTTCTACGAGCAGTACTTC. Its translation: CASSRAGGSNFYEQYF. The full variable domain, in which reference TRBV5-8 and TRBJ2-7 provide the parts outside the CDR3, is EAGVTQSPTHLIKTRGQQATLRCSPISGHTSVYWYQQALGLGLQFLLWYDEGEERNRGNFPPRFSGRQFPNYSSELNVNALELEDSALYLCASSRAGGSNFYEQYFGPGTRLTVT.

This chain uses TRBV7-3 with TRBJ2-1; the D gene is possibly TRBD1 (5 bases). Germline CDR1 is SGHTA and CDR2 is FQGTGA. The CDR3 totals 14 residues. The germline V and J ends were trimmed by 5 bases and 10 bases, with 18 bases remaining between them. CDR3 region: CASSPRLGVDEQFF. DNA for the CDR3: TGTGCCAGCAGCCCCCGTTTAGGGGTAGACGAGCAGTTCTTC.

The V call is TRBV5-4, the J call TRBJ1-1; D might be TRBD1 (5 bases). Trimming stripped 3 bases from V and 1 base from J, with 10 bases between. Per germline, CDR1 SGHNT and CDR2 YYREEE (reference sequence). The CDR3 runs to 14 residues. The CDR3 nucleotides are TGTGCCAGCAGCTCACCTACAGGGAACACTGAAGCTTTCTTT. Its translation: CASSSPTGNTEAFF.

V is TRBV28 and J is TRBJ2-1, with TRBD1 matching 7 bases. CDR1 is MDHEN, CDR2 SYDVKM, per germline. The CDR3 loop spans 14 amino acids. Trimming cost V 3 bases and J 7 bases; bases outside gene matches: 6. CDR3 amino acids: CASSFEQGWNEQFF. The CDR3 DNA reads TGTGCCAGCAGTTTCGAACAGGGGTGGAATGAGCAGTTCTTC.

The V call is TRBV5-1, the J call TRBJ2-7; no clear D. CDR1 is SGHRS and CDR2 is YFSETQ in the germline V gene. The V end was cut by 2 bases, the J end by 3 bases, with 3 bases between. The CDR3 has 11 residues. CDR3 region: CASSFGYEQYF. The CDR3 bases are TGCGCCAGCAGCTTCGGCTACGAGCAGTACTTC.

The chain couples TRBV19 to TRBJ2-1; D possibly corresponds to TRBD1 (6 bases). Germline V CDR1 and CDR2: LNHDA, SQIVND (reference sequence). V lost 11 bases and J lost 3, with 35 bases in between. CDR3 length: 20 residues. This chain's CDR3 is CAPLSRWENRDNQYYNEQFF. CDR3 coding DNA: TGTGCCCCCCTGTCAAGATGGGAGAACAGGGATAATCAATACTACAATGAGCAGTTCTTC.

CDR3 in amino acids: CASSLGNRGTEAFF. CDR3 DNA sequence: TGCGCCAGCAGCTTGGGCAATCGGGGAACTGAAGCTTTCTTT. The chain joins TRBV5-1 to TRBJ1-1; no definite D call. The germline V and J ends were trimmed by 0 bases and 5 bases, with 11 bases remaining between them. CDR1 and CDR2 from the germline V gene are SGHRS and YFSETQ. The CDR3 is made up of 14 amino acids.

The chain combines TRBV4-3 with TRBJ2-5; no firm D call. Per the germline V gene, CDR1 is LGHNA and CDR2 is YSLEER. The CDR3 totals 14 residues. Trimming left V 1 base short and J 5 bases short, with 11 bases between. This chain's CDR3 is CASSQGLLGETQYF. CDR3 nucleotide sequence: TGCGCCAGCAGCCAAGGACTCCTTGGGGAGACCCAGTACTTC.

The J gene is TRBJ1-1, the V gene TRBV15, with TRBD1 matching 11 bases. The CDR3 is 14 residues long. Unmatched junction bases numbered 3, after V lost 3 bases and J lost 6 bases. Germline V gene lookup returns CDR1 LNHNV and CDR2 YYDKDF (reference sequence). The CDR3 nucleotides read TGTGCCACCAGCAGGGGACAGGGGGTGGCTGAAGCTTTCTTT. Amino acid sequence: CATSRGQGVAEAFF.

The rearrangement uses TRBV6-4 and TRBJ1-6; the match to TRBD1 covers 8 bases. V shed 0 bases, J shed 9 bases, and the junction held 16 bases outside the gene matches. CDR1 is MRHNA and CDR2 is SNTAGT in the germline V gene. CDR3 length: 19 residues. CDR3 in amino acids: CASSDSGVATGALSSPLHF. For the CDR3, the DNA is TGTGCCAGCAGTGACTCGGGAGTCGCGACAGGGGCACTTAGTTCACCCCTCCACTTT.

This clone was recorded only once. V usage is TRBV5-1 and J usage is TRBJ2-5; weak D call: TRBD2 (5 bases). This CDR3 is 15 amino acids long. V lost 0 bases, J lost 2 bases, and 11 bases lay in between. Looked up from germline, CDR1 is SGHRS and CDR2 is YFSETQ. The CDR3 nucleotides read TGCGCCAGCAGCTTGGAACCCAGCGGTCAAGAGACCCAGTACTTC. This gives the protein CASSLEPSGQETQYF.

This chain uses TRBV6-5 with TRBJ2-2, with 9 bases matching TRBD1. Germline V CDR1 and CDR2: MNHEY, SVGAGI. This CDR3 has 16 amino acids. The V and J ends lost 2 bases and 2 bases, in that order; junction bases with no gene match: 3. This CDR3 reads CASSYQTGGNTGELFF. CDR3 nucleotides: TGTGCCAGCAGTTACCAGACAGGGGGTAACACCGGGGAGCTGTTTTTT.

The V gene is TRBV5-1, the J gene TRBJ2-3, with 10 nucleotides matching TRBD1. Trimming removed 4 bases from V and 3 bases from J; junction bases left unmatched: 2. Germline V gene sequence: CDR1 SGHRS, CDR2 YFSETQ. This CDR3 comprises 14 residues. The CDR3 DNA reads TGCGCCAGCAGCATGGGACAGGGGACAGATACGCAGTATTTT. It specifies CASSMGQGTDTQYF.

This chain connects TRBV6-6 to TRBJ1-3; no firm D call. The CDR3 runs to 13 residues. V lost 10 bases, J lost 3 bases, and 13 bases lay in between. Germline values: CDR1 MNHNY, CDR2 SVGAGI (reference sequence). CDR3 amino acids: CATFKGSGNTIYF. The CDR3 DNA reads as TGTGCCACGTTTAAAGGGAGTGGAAACACCATATATTTT.

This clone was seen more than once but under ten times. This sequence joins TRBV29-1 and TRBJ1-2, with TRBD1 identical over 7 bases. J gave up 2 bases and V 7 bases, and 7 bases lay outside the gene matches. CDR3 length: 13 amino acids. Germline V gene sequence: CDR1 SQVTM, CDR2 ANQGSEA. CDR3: CSARQQGNYGYTF. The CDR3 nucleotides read TGCAGCGCCCGGCAACAGGGGAACTATGGCTACACCTTC.

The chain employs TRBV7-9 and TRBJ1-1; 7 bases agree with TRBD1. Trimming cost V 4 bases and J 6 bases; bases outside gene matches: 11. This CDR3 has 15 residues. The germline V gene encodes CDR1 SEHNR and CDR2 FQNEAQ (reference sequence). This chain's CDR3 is CASSSTYGTDSEAFF. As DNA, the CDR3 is TGTGCCAGCAGCTCCACCTACGGGACAGACTCTGAAGCTTTCTTT.

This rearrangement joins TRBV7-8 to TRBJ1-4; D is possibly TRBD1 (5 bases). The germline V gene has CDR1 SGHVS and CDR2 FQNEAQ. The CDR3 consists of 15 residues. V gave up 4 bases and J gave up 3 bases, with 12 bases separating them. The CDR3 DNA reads TGTGCCAGCAGCTCACACGAAGGGGCTAATGAAAAACTGTTTTTT. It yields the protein CASSSHEGANEKLFF.

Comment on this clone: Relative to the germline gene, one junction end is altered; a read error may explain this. The CDR3 DNA reads TGTGCTAGCAGCTTAGACGGCCCCGGCGGAACTAATGAAAAACTGTTTTTT. This sequence encodes CASSLDGPGGTNEKLFF. The V and J genes are TRBV7-7 and TRBJ1-4, with D unresolved. This CDR3 is 17 amino acids long. Germline lookup yields CDR1 SSHAT and CDR2 FNYEAQ (reference sequence).

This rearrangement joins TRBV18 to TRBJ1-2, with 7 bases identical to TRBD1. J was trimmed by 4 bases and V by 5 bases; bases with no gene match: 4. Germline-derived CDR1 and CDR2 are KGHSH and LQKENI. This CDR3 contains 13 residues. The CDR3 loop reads CASSSQGFYGYTF. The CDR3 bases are TGTGCCAGCTCATCACAGGGGTTCTATGGCTACACCTTC.